The entry that follows covers one T cell receptor beta chain sequence. Random hexamers primed reverse transcription of about 0.45 to 1 ug RNA. TCRdb re-derived calls from the immunoSEQ multiplex PCR reads in MiXCR, one entry per CDR3 protein. The table records under 350,000 distinct CDR3 sequences, approximately 90% of them present only once. This entry comes from a study of CD8 T cells in Susac syndrome. The germline gives CDR1 MGHRA, CDR2 YSYEKL. The CDR3 extends over 15 amino acids. Trimming removed 2 bases from V and 3 bases from J; junction bases left unmatched: 6. Sequenced input: CD4+ T cells from PBMCs. The receptor was derived from a human donor with multiple sclerosis. This rearrangement joins TRBV4-1 to TRBJ2-7, with TRBD1 matching over 8 bases. CDR3 coding DNA: TGCGCCAGCAGCCAACCCCAGGACAGGGTCTACGAGCAGTACTTC. It yields the protein CASSQPQDRVYEQYF.